This TCR beta chain derives from a study of STAT5B mutations in CD4+ large granular lymphocyte leukemia. The assay was immunoSEQ multiplex PCR, and TCRdb's table has in-frame clones only and misses some. The sample carries almost 8,500 clones, around nine tenths recorded once. The sequenced material came from PBMCs. The receptor comes from a woman between 65 and 79 years old with CD4+ T-cell large granular lymphocyte leukemia.

The CDR3 nucleotides read TGTGCCAGCAGCTTAGGTCGGGGATCCTACGAGCAGTACTTC. Protein: CASSLGRGSYEQYF. The rearrangement joins TRBV7-6 to TRBJ2-7; TRBD2 might be the D (5 bases). CDR3 length: 14 residues. The germline V gene encodes CDR1 SGHVS and CDR2 FNYEAQ. V was shortened by 1 base and J by 1 base, with 8 bases between the two germline ends.